The sequence of this T cell receptor (beta chain) was determined in a study of blood T cell repertoires in COVID-19. Some clones are missing from TCRdb's copy, which holds only in-frame ones; the method was immunoSEQ multiplex PCR. The profile shows 390,000 or so clones, approximately 87% of them singletons. This CDR3 spans 16 amino acids. The V end was cut by 0 bases, the J end by 0 bases, with 10 bases between. Per the germline V gene, CDR1 is SGHKS and CDR2 is YYEKEE (reference sequence). The sequence derives from a woman between 50 and 59 years old who had recovered from COVID-19. The V and J genes are TRBV5-5 and TRBJ1-3; weak D call: TRBD1 (6 bases). The specimen was PBMCs or T cells enriched from blood (not recorded which). In DNA, the CDR3 is TGTGCCAGCAGCTTGGAGGGGGAAGCCTCTGGAAACACCATATATTTT. Translating gives CASSLEGEASGNTIYF.